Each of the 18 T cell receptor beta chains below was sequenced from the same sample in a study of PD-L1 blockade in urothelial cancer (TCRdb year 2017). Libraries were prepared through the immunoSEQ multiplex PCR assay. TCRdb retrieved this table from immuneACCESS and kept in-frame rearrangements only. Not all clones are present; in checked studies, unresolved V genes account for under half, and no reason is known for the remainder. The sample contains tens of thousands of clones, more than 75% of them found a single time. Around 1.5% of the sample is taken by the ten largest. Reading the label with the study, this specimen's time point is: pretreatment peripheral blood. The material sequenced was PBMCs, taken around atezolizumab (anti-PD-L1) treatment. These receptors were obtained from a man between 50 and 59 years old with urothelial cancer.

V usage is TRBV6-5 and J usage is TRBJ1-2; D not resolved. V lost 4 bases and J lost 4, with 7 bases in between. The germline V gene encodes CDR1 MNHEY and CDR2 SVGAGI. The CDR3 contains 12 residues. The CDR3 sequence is CASSFAGYGYTF. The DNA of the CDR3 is TGTGCCAGCAGTTTTGCGGGCTATGGCTACACCTTC.

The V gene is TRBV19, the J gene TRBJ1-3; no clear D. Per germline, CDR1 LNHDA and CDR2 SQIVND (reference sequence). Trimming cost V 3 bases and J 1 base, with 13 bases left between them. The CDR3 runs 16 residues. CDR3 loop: CASSIRSPGSGNTIYF. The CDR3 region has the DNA TGTGCCAGTAGTATTCGGTCCCCGGGATCTGGAAACACCATATATTTT.

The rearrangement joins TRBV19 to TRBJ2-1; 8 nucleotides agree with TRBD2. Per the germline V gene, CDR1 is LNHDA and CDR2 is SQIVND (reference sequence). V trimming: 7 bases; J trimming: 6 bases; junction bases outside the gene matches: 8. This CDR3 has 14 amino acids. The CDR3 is CASINPAGANEQFF. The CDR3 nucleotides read TGTGCCAGTATTAATCCAGCGGGGGCCAATGAGCAGTTCTTC.

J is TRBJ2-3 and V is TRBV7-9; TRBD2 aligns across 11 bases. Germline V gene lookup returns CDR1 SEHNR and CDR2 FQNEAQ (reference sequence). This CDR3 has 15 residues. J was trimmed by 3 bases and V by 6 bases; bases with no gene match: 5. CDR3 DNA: TGTGCCAGCAGGCTGGGACTAGCGGATACAGATACGCAGTATTTT. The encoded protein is CASRLGLADTDTQYF.

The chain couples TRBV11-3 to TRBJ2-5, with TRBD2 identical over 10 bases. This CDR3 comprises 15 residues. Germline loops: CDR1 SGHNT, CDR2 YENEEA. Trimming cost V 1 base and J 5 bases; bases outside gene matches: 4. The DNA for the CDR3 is TGTGCCAGCAGCTTAGGGGGACTAGCGTCGGAGACCCAGTACTTC. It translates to CASSLGGLASETQYF.

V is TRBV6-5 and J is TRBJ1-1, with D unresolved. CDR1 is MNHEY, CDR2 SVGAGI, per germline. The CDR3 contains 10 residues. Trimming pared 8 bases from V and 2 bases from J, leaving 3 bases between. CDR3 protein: CASLNTEAFF. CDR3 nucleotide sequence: TGTGCCAGCTTAAACACTGAAGCTTTCTTT.

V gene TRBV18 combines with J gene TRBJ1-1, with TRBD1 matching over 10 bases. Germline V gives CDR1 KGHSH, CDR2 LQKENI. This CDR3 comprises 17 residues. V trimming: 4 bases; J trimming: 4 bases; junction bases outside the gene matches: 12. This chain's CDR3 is CASSLDRGPGGFTEAFF. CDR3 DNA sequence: TGTGCCAGCTCACTCGACAGGGGGCCAGGGGGGTTCACTGAAGCTTTCTTT.

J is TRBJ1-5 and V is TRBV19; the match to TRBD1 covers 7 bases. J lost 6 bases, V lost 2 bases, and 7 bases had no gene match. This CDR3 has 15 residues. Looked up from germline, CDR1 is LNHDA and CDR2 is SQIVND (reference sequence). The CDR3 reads CASSIRETGSQPQHF. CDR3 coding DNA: TGTGCCAGTAGTATAAGGGAGACAGGGAGTCAGCCCCAGCATTTT.

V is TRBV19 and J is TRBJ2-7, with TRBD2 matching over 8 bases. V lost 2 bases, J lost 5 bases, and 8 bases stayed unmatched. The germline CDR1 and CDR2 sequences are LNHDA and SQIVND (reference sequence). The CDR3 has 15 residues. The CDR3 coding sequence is TGTGCCAGTAGTATAAGAGCGGGAGTTTGGGACGAGCAGTACTTC. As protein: CASSIRAGVWDEQYF.

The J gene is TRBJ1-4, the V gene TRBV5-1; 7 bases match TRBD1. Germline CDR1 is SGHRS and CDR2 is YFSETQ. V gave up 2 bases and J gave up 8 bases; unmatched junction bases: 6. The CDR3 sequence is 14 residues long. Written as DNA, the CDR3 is TGCGCCAGCAGCTTTACGACAGGGAGAGAAAAACTGTTTTTT. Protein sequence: CASSFTTGREKLFF.

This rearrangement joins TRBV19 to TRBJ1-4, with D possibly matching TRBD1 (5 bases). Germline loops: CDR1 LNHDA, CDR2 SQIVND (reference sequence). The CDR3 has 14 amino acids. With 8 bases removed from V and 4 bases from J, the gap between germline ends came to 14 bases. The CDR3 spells CASQDQGGNEKLFF. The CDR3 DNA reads TGTGCCAGTCAAGATCAGGGCGGTAATGAAAAACTGTTTTTT.

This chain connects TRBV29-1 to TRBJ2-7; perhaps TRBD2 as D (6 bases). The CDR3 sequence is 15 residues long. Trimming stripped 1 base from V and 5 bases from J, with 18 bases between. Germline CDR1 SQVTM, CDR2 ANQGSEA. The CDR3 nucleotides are TGCAGCGTTGAAGGAGTAGGGCAGGGAGGCAACGAGCAGTACTTC. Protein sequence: CSVEGVGQGGNEQYF.

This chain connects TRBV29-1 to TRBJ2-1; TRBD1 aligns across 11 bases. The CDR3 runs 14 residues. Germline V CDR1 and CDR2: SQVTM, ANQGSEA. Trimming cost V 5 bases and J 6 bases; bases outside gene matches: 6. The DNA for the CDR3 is TGCAGCGTTACGGGACAGGGGGGGAGCAATGAGCAGTTCTTC. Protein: CSVTGQGGSNEQFF.

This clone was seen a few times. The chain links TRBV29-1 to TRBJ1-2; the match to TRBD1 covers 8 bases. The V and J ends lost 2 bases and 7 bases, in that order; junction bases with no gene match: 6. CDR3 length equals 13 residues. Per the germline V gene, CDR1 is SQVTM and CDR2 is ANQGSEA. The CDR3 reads CSVEIWTGSGYTF. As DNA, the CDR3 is TGCAGCGTTGAAATTTGGACAGGGAGTGGCTACACCTTC. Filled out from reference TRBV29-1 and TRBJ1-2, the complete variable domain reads SAVISQKPSRDICQRGTSLTIQCQVDSQVTMMFWYRQQPGQSLTLIATANQGSEATYESGFVIDKFPISRPNLTFSTLTVSNMSPEDSSIYLCSVEIWTGSGYTFGSGTRLTVV.

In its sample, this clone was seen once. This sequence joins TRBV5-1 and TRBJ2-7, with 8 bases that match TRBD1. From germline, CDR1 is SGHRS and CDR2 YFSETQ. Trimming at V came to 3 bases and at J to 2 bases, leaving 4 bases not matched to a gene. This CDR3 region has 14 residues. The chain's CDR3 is CASSSDRVTYEQYF. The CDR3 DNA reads TGCGCCAGCAGCTCGGACAGGGTTACCTACGAGCAGTACTTC.

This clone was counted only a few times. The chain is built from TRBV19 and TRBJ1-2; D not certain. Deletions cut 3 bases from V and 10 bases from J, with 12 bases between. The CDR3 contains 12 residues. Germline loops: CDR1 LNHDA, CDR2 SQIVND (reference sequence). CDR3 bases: TGTGCCAGTAGTATTTTTGAGGGAGTCTACACCTTC. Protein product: CASSIFEGVYTF.

The CDR3 coding sequence is TGCAGCTCCCCGCCGGCGGCGGGGAATGAGCAGTTCTTC. Amino acid sequence: CSSPPAAGNEQFF. The rearrangement joins TRBV29-1 to TRBJ2-1; perhaps TRBD2 as D (6 bases). Trimming stripped 8 bases from V and 7 bases from J, with 18 bases between. Germline CDR1 is SQVTM and CDR2 is ANQGSEA. CDR3 length: 13 amino acids.

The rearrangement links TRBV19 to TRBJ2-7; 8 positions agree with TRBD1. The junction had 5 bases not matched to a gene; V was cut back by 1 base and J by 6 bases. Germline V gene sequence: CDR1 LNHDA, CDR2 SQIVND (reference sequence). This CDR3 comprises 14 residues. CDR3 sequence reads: CASSIGRGRTEQYF. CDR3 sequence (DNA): TGTGCCAGTAGTATAGGCAGGGGGCGTACCGAGCAGTACTTC.